This T cell receptor beta chain was profiled in a study of blood T cell repertoires in COVID-19. Overall study context: COVID-19 samples, acute and convalescent, were from the United States, Italy and Spain.

The repertoire was sequenced with immunoSEQ multiplex PCR; TCRdb's copy has only in-frame clones and lacks some. The sample lists approximately 52,000 clones; roughly nine tenths were seen once. V was clipped by 4 bases and J by 10 bases; unmatched bases: 6. The CDR3 totals 12 residues. Germline loops: CDR1 SQVTM, CDR2 ANQGSEA. This TCR came from a man aged 55-75 years with active COVID-19. The chain combines TRBV29-1 with TRBJ2-1, with 8 bases fitting TRBD2. Sample: peripheral blood. CDR3 bases: TGCAGCGTTGGTAGCGGGGTTAGGGAGCAGTTCTTC. This gives the protein CSVGSGVREQFF.